These T cell receptor beta chains were read from a single sample in a study of T cells in Graves' hyperthyroidism and ophthalmopathy. TCRdb called the multiplex PCR reads again in MiXCR, with one record for every CDR3 protein. The table records 640,000 or so distinct CDR3 sequences, roughly 15% of them present only once. Input material: blood. These receptors all stem from a woman aged 40 to 50 with Graves' ophthalmopathy. Both conserved end residues are trimmed from each CDR3.

V	length	CDR3
TRBV19	12	ASSAGTEENTIY
TRBV3-1	11	ASGQGDLYGYT
TRBV28	9	ASSSQSSQY
TRBV5-4	12	ASSWGQRNTEAF
TRBV12-3/TRBV12-4	14	ASSLGPYTNTGELF
TRBV12-3/TRBV12-4	9	ASSLVNEQF
TRBV12-3/TRBV12-4	12	ASNWGQNTGELF
TRBV27	12	ASSFRGMDYGYT
TRBV4-3	13	ASSQGYSTNEKLF
TRBV7-9	12	ASSPGQLIAEQY
TRBV6-5	12	ASSYLGTPYGYT
TRBV2	11	ASSPTGNYEQY
TRBV6-1	13	ASSGNRDHSWTQY